A single sample gave rise to the 2 T cell receptor beta chains below, sequenced in a study of T cells in Graves' hyperthyroidism and ophthalmopathy. Template material for amplifying TCR beta CDR3 regions consisted of RNA transcripts. With the HTBI primer set, the TCR CDR3 went through a first round of RT-PCR. TCRdb independently ran MiXCR on the multiplex PCR reads; one entry per CDR3 protein. The table lists about 360,000 distinct CDR3 sequences, approximately 19% of them singletons. Material: blood. Receptors originate from a young woman with Graves' hyperthyroidism.

This clonotype was seen ten or more times. This may stem from a read error, because a much larger clone lies one nucleotide away. The chain employs TRBV6-1 and TRBJ2-4, with no clear D. Germline V gives CDR1 MNHNS, CDR2 SASEGT. The CDR3 is 15 amino acids. CDR3 nucleotide sequence: TGTGTCAGCAGTGACGGCGTCCCCTCCAAAAACATTCAGTACTTC. Its translation is CVSSDGVPSKNIQYF.

Ten or more counts support this clonotype. This chain links TRBV12-3 or TRBV12-4 with TRBJ2-7; the D gene is possibly TRBD2 (5 bases). V lost 5 bases to trimming and J lost 3 bases, with 8 bases between them. There are 12 residues in the CDR3. CDR3 residues: CASSPGFYEQYF. DNA for the CDR3: TGTGCCAGCAGTCCGGGGTTCTACGAGCAGTACTTC.